This TCR beta chain was recorded in a study of T cells in women clearing cervical HPV infection. Study-wide background: Blood came at first lesion visit for cases, post-clearance for controls.

Trimming pared 2 bases from V and 4 bases from J, leaving 6 bases between. CDR3 size: 13 residues. Germline V CDR1 and CDR2: WNHNN, SYGVQD (reference sequence). On this clone: Antigen specificity is unknown. The CDR3 end lies 3 residues beyond the end of the read and is filled in from the germline J gene.

Sequenced by immunoSEQ multiplex PCR; TCRdb stores in-frame clones only, minus some. The sample holds about 24,000 clones. Overall study findings and caveats: Unknown T-cell numbers per sample may underlie the richness differences.

Sequenced input: blood buffy coat. The sequence derives from a woman between 18 and 70 years old with a cervical HPV16 infection that either progressed to CIN3+ or cleared (not recorded which). The chain combines TRBV10-1 with TRBJ1-5; D is ambiguous. The CDR3 DNA, read in part, is TGCGCCAGCAGTGAGAACAGAAATCAGCCC. As protein: CASSENRNQP. The whole CDR3 reads CASSENRNQPQHF.